This T cell receptor (beta chain) was recorded in a study of shared clonotypes between healthy human individuals. Background on the study: CD4 naive and CD4 memory each took three plates per donor, while CD8 naive took two and CD8 memory one.

V lost 6 bases and J lost 5, with 18 bases in between. Per germline, CDR1 MDHEN and CDR2 SYDVKM. The CDR3 sequence is 15 residues long. Study-level results: Larger estimated richness was generally recorded for naive subsets relative to memory subsets. Clonotypes not shared had lower generation probabilities than those common to all four donors.

About this clone itself: The antigen is not known.

Sequencing used immunoSEQ multiplex PCR; TCRdb keeps in-frame clones, though not all of them. The repertoire includes 800,000 to 1,200,000 clones, roughly 74% of them detected once, and around 0.47% sits in the top ten. From CD4+ cells came CD45RA+ naive and CD45RA-negative memory subsets. This chain uses TRBV28 with TRBJ2-3, with D perhaps being TRBD1 or TRBD2 (5 bases each). The sequence was obtained from a man aged 18 to 30 in good health. Some clones in this sample may be carry-over from other donors' samples. The sample consisted of memory CD4+ T cells from PBMCs. Subset meaning: CD45RA-negative fraction. CDR3 residues: CASSLAGAPGDTQYF. The CDR3 DNA follows: TGTGCCAGCAGCCTGGCCGGGGCCCCAGGAGATACGCAGTATTTT.